A selection of T cell receptor beta chains follows, all from one sample in a study of blood T cell repertoires in COVID-19. Profiled with immunoSEQ multiplex PCR; TCRdb holds only in-frame clones, not every one. The sample has 60,000 to 95,000 clones; approximately 90% are singletons. Input material: peripheral blood. These receptors all stem from a human donor in a cohort sampled during active COVID-19. Both conserved end residues are part of each CDR3. The order of the fields is D gene, V gene, J gene, clone size, CDR3 DNA, CDR3 protein. D genes are given only for firm matches. Clone size appears in some rows only: once, few, many, or a class for an expanded clone.

>TRBD1|TRBV5-4|TRBJ2-5|once
TGTGCCAGCGGGACAGGGGAGGAGACCCAGTACTTC
CASGTGEETQYF
>TRBD2|TRBV6-5|TRBJ2-3|NA
TGTGCCAGCACCCCCGGGAGGGCGTCGGATACGCAGTATTTT
CASTPGRASDTQYF
>TRBD1|TRBV15|TRBJ2-1|NA
TGTGCCACCACCCTACTAGGGGGCCTTGAGCAGTTCTTC
CATTLLGGLEQFF
>NA|TRBV4-1|TRBJ2-4|NA
TGCGCCAGCAGCCAAGATGGCAGTAGGCAGGGAGGATACATTCAGTACTTC
CASSQDGSRQGGYIQYF
>NA|TRBV24-1|TRBJ2-1|NA
TGTGCCACCAGTGGATCGGGGATCGATGAGCAGTTCTTC
CATSGSGIDEQFF
>TRBD1|TRBV19|TRBJ2-1|NA
TGTGCCAGTATGGGGACAGGGGGAACCAATGAGCAGTTCTTC
CASMGTGGTNEQFF
>NA|TRBV18|TRBJ2-1|NA
TGTGCCAGCCGCGGGGACTCCCCTATGGGGGAGCAGTTCTTC
CASRGDSPMGEQFF
>NA|TRBV5-4|TRBJ2-5|NA
TGTGCCAGCAGCTTCCGTCGGGAAGAGACCCAGTACTTC
CASSFRREETQYF
>NA|TRBV19|TRBJ1-2|NA
TGTGCCAGTAGTATAGCGCTCAGGACAGCCTACACCTTC
CASSIALRTAYTF
>TRBD1|TRBV5-5|TRBJ1-4|NA
TGTGCCAGCAGCGGGACAGGGGGCTACGGTGAAAAACTGTTTTTT
CASSGTGGYGEKLFF
>TRBD1|TRBV19|TRBJ2-6|NA
TGTGCCAGTAATCCACGGGACAGGACCTTCTCTGGGGCCAACGTCCTGACTTTC
CASNPRDRTFSGANVLTF
>TRBD1|TRBV12-3/TRBV12-4|TRBJ2-1|NA
TGTGCCAGCAGTCTGGACAGGGGTGCTGAGTTCTTC
CASSLDRGAEFF
>NA|TRBV10-2|TRBJ1-2|NA
TGCGCCAGCATTGACAGTCGAGGAAACTATGGCTACACCTTC
CASIDSRGNYGYTF
>NA|TRBV5-1|TRBJ2-5|NA
TGCGCCAGCGGCGACAGAAGAGAGACCCAGTACTTC
CASGDRRETQYF
>TRBD2|TRBV6-1|TRBJ2-3|once
TGTGCCAGCAGTGAGGCGGGGGGCCCCGCAGATACGCAGTATTTT
CASSEAGGPADTQYF
>NA|TRBV29-1|TRBJ1-6|NA
TGCAGCGTTCAGGCGGAGGGCTATAATTCACCCCTCCACTTT
CSVQAEGYNSPLHF
>TRBD1|TRBV4-3|TRBJ1-4|NA
TGCGCCAGCAGCCCTGACAGGGGGCTGGGTGAAAAACTGTTTTTT
CASSPDRGLGEKLFF
>TRBD1|TRBV3-1/TRBV3-2|TRBJ1-2|NA
TGTGCCAGCAGTTCCAAAACCCTGGGACAGTCTAACTATGGCTACACCTTC
CASSSKTLGQSNYGYTF
>NA|TRBV5-6|TRBJ1-4|once
TGTGCCAGCAGCTTCCCCTCTAATGAAAAACTGTTTTTT
CASSFPSNEKLFF
>TRBD1|TRBV30|TRBJ1-6|NA
TGTGCCTGGAGCTCTACAGACAGGGCTAATTCACCCCTCCACTTT
CAWSSTDRANSPLHF
>NA|TRBV7-9|TRBJ2-1|few
TGTGCCAGCAGCTTAGGGGGCGGAATCTCCTACAATGAGCAGTTCTTC
CASSLGGGISYNEQFF
>TRBD1|TRBV5-1|TRBJ1-6|NA
TGCGCCAGCAGCCCGGGACAGTATAATTCACCCCTCCACTTT
CASSPGQYNSPLHF
>NA|TRBV29-1|TRBJ1-1|NA
TGCAGCGTTGAAGGACAGCGTGGTACTGAAGCTTTCTTT
CSVEGQRGTEAFF
>NA|TRBV5-1|TRBJ2-7|NA
TGCGCCAGCAGCTTGGGGGAGTACCTCTCCTACGAGCAGTACTTC
CASSLGEYLSYEQYF
>TRBD1|TRBV2|TRBJ1-2|NA
TGTGCCAGCAGAGCCACAGGGGCTTCCTATGGCTACACCTTC
CASRATGASYGYTF
>NA|TRBV3-1/TRBV3-2|TRBJ2-7|NA
TGTGCCAGCAGCCAAAGCTATCAGGGGTCCTACGAGCAGTACTTC
CASSQSYQGSYEQYF
>TRBD2|TRBV18|TRBJ2-7|NA
TGTGCCAGCTCACCGGGAGGGTTAAGGGACGAGCAGTACTTC
CASSPGGLRDEQYF
>NA|TRBV29-1|TRBJ1-1|NA
TGCAGCGTTGAGGCACAGGCGGTGAACACTGAAGCTTTCTTT
CSVEAQAVNTEAFF
>NA|TRBV14|TRBJ1-2|NA
TGTGCCAGCAGACCATCGGGATCCCAGCTCTATGGCTACACCTTC
CASRPSGSQLYGYTF
>TRBD2|TRBV11-3|TRBJ2-1|NA
TGTGCCAGCAGCTTAGGTCGGGGGGGCCTAAGGAATGAGCAGTTCTTC
CASSLGRGGLRNEQFF
>TRBD1|TRBV6-5|TRBJ2-7|NA
TGTGCCAGCAGTTCCCCCGGACAGGGTGGGTACGAGCAGTACTTC
CASSSPGQGGYEQYF
>TRBD1|TRBV3-1/TRBV3-2|TRBJ2-1|NA
TGTGCCAGCAGCCAAGTGGACAGGGTCTACAATGAGCAGTTCTTC
CASSQVDRVYNEQFF
>NA|TRBV5-4|TRBJ1-1|NA
TGTGCCAGCAGCTTGGACCAGGGTAGGAGAGCTTTCTTT
CASSLDQGRRAFF
>TRBD1|TRBV18|TRBJ2-2|NA
TGTGCCAGCTCACCTAACAGGGGTTCGGAGGAGCTGTTTTTT
CASSPNRGSEELFF
>NA|TRBV7-2|TRBJ1-1|NA
TGTGCCAGCAGCTCAAATAGACACGGGATGAACACTGAAGCTTTCTTT
CASSSNRHGMNTEAFF
>NA|TRBV2|TRBJ1-2|NA
TGTGCCAGCAGTGAAGCGCTGACTGTCGTATTCGGCTACACCTTC
CASSEALTVVFGYTF
>TRBD1|TRBV19|TRBJ1-4|NA
TGTGCCAGCTCCGGGACAGGGTATAATGAAAAACTGTTTTTT
CASSGTGYNEKLFF